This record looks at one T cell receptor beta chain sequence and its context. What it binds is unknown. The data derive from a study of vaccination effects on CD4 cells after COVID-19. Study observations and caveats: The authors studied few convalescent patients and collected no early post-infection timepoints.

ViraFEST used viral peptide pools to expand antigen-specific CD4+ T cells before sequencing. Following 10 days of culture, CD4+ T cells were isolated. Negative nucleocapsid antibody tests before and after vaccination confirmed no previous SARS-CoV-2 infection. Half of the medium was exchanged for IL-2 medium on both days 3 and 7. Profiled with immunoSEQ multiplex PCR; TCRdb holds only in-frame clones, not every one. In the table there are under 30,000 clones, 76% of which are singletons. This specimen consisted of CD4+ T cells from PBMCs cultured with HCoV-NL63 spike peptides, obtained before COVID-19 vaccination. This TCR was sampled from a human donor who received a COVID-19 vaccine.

The CDR3 coding sequence is TGTGCCAGCAGCTCCGGAGGAGGGGTTTACGAGCAGTACTTC. Protein: CASSSGGGVYEQYF. The rearrangement uses TRBV3-1 (or the pseudogene TRBV3-2) and TRBJ2-7, with D perhaps matching TRBD2 (6 bases). The V and J ends lost 5 bases and 4 bases respectively, with 15 bases between them. The CDR3 is 14 amino acids. Germline V gene lookup returns CDR1 LGHDT and CDR2 YNNKEL (reference sequence).